The 8 T cell receptor beta chains reported below all come from one sample, sequenced in a study of cytomegalovirus exposure and HLA in healthy donors. Amplification used 60 Vbeta primers and 13 Jbeta primers. Clones were read by immunoSEQ multiplex PCR, and TCRdb kept only the in-frame ones, dropping some. The sample carries around 130,000 clones, roughly 75% recorded once. What was sequenced was PBMCs. These receptors were obtained from a man under 40 in good health and CMV-seronegative.

This sequence joins TRBV6-6 and TRBJ1-1; 8 positions match TRBD1. There are 16 residues in the CDR3. J was trimmed by 2 bases and V by 1 base; bases with no gene match: 6. Germline lookup yields CDR1 MNHNY and CDR2 SVGAGI (reference sequence). The CDR3 nucleotides are TGTGCCAGCAGTTACTACTTACAGGGGGGAAACACTGAAGCTTTCTTT. This gives the protein CASSYYLQGGNTEAFF.

The chain has TRBV6-5 and TRBJ2-5; 8 bases map to TRBD1. The CDR3 totals 15 residues. V gave up 5 bases and J gave up 2 bases; unmatched junction bases: 7. The germline gives CDR1 MNHEY, CDR2 SVGAGI. The CDR3 DNA follows: TGTGCCAGCAGTCAGCGACAGGGGCGACAAGAGACCCAGTACTTC. This gives the protein CASSQRQGRQETQYF.

The chain has TRBV9 and TRBJ1-1; D ambiguous. Germline V gives CDR1 SGDLS, CDR2 YYNGEE. The CDR3 contains 13 residues. V was pared by 0 bases and J by 8 bases, with 11 bases between. CDR3 sequence (DNA): TGTGCCAGCAGCGTAGTCCCCTCGTCCGAAGCTTTCTTT. Its protein is CASSVVPSSEAFF.

A few counts support this clone. The rearrangement joins TRBV10-1 to TRBJ1-1, with TRBD1 identical over 8 bases. The CDR3 runs to 15 residues. V lost 3 bases to trimming and J lost 4 bases; unmatched junction nucleotides: 7. The germline V gene encodes CDR1 WNHNN and CDR2 SYGVQD (reference sequence). CDR3 bases: TGCGCCAGCAGTGACTCCGGGACAGGTCTCACTGAAGCTTTCTTT. It specifies CASSDSGTGLTEAFF.

V and J are TRBV11-1 and TRBJ2-4; D unclear. The CDR3 loop spans 11 amino acids. Per the germline V gene, CDR1 is SGHAT and CDR2 is FQDESV (reference sequence). V lost 5 bases and J 8 bases, leaving 7 bases between the germline ends. The CDR3 DNA follows: TGTGCCAGCAGCCAATCGGACATTCAGTACTTC. Its protein product is CASSQSDIQYF.

The rearrangement joins TRBV27 to TRBJ2-7; TRBD2 matches 11 bases. The CDR3 extends over 16 amino acids. With V trimmed by 6 bases and J by 6 bases, 13 bases remained unmatched. The V gene's germline CDR1 is MNHEY and CDR2 SMNVEV (reference sequence). CDR3 region: CASSRLIRGLAAEQYF. Here the CDR3 DNA reads TGTGCCAGCAGCCGCCTGATTCGGGGACTAGCGGCCGAGCAGTACTTC.

The V gene is TRBV7-2, the J gene TRBJ2-7; TRBD2 agrees at 7 bases. Germline-derived CDR1 and CDR2 are SGHTA and FQGNSA. CDR3 length: 14 residues. The ends lost 2 bases at V and 5 bases at J; junction bases unmatched: 6. The CDR3, as DNA: TGTGCCAGCAGCTTACCGCGGGAGAAGGACGAGCAGTACTTC. This translates into CASSLPREKDEQYF. Combining the CDR3 with reference TRBV7-2 and TRBJ2-7 gives the whole variable domain GAGVSQSPSNKVTEKGKDVELRCDPISGHTALYWYRQSLGQGLEFLIYFQGNSAPDKSGLPSDRFSAERTGGSVSTLTIQRTQQEDSAVYLCASSLPREKDEQYFGPGTRLTVT.

The V call is TRBV10-3, the J call TRBJ1-1; 7 bases agree with TRBD1. Germline V CDR1 and CDR2: ENHRY, SYGVKD. The V gene end was trimmed by 10 bases and the J gene end by 6 bases; junction bases not matched to a gene: 8. The CDR3 is 12 residues long. CDR3 residues: CATTTGTSEAFF. The CDR3 DNA sequence: TGTGCCACAACGACAGGGACCTCTGAAGCTTTCTTT.